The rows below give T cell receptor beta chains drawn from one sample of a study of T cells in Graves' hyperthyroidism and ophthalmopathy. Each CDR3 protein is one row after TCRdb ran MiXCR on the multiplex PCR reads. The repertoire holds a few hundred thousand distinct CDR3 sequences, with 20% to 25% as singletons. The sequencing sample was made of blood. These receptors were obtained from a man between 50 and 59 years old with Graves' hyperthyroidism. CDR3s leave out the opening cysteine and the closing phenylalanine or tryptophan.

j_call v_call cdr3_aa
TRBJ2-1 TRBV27 ASKGFYNEQF
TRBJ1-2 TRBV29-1 SVEGWQAPGYT
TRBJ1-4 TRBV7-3 ASSLPGQNEKLF
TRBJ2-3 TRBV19 ASSIVAMDSRTDTQY
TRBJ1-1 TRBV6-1 ASRPRAAGNTEAF
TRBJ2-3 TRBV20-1 SANRGTDTQY
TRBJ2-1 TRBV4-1 ASSQVPGTFIYNEQF
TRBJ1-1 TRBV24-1 ATSKAGGTEAF
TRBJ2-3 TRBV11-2 ASSLAGQGRTDTQY
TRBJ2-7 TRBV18 ASSPGFQGEQY
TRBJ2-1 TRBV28 ASSLTEKRF
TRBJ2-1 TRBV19 ASRDSGGVGSYNEQF
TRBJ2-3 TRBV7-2 ASSTGHTDTQY
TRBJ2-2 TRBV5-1 ASSLAPQGANTGELF
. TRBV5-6 ASSLAGNQETQF
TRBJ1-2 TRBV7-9 ASSHPGGTGKSGYT
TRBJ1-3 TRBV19 ASSIGAGRGNTIY
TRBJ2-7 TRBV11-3 ASSVLSYEQY
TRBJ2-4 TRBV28 ASSDQGPLAKNIQY
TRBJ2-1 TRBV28 ASSPQYWQYNEQF
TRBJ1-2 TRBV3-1 ASSQDIVLTDNYGYT
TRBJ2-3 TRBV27 ASSFSPLGGSAGGTDTQY
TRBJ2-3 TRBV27 ASKGLAETDTQY
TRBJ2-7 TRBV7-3 ASSPGRQSYEQY